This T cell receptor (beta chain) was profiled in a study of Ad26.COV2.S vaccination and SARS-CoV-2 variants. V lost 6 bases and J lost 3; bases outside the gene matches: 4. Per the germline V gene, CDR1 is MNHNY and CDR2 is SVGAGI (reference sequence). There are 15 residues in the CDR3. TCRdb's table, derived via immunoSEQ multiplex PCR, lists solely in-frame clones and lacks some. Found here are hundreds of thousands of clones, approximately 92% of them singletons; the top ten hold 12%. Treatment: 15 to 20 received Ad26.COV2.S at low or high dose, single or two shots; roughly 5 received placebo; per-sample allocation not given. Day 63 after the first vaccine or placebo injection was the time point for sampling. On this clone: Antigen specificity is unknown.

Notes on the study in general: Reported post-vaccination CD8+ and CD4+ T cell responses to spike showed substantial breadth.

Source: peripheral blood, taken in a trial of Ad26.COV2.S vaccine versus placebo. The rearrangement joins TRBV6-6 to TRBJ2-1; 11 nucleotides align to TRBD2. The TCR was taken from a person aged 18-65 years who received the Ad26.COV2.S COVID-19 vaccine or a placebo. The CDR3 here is CASSPGLADYNEQFF. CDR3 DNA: TGTGCCAGCAGCCCGGGACTAGCGGACTACAATGAGCAGTTCTTC.